The present T cell receptor beta chain was sequenced within a study of blood T cell repertoires in COVID-19. Authors' data handling: Estimates of nucleated cell counts were drawn from the amplification of reference gene primers. Data came from immunoSEQ multiplex PCR; TCRdb stores just in-frame clones and leaves some out. The V and J calls and clone size are taken from that table; D and trimming were inferred from the DNA. The table shows some 180,000 clones, with roughly 79% occurring only once. Germline CDR1 is SGHDT and CDR2 is YYEEEE. J was trimmed by 5 bases and V by 4 bases; bases with no gene match: 13. This CDR3 spans 17 amino acids.

The sequencing sample was made of peripheral blood. The V gene is TRBV5-6, the J gene TRBJ2-5, with 11 bases fitting TRBD2. This sequence originates from a woman in her thirties or forties with COVID-19, enrolled during active disease. The CDR3: CASSPERGTSGGETQYF. CDR3 DNA sequence: TGTGCCAGCAGCCCGGAACGCGGGACTAGCGGAGGGGAGACCCAGTACTTC.